The 18 T cell receptor beta chains reported below all come from one sample, sequenced in a study of T cell changes during pregnancy in multiple sclerosis. Sequencing used immunoSEQ multiplex PCR; TCRdb keeps in-frame clones, though not all of them. The sample consists of under 70,000 clones, nearly 95% of them appearing once. The input for sequencing was CD4+ T cells from peripheral blood mononuclear cells, taken after pregnancy. These receptors all stem from a female donor with multiple sclerosis, enrolled in a pregnancy study.

The rearrangement links TRBV27 to TRBJ1-4; D is undetermined. From germline, CDR1 is MNHEY and CDR2 SMNVEV (reference sequence). Trimming took off 3 bases at V and 0 bases at J, with 8 bases between the two ends. The CDR3 is 15 residues long. CDR3 nucleotide sequence: TGTGCCAGCAGTTTTTCAGGTTCAACTAATGAAAAACTGTTTTTT. Translated: CASSFSGSTNEKLFF. Full variable domain (missing parts from reference TRBV27 and TRBJ1-4): EAQVTQNPRYLITVTGKKLTVTCSQNMNHEYMSWYRQDPGLGLRQIYYSMNVEVTDKGDVPEGYKVSRKEKRNFPLILESPSPNQTSLYFCASSFSGSTNEKLFFGSGTQLSVL.

The CDR3 loop is CASSFDREVSPLHF. Written as DNA, the CDR3 is TGTGCCAGCAGCTTCGACAGGGAGGTTTCACCCCTCCACTTT. The chain joins TRBV7-9 to TRBJ1-6; 7 bases match TRBD1. The trim removed 3 bases at V and 9 bases at J, leaving 5 bases unmatched. The CDR3 covers 14 residues. Germline CDR1 is SEHNR and CDR2 is FQNEAQ (reference sequence).

V gene TRBV18 combines with J gene TRBJ2-3, with 9 bases matching TRBD1. Looked up from germline, CDR1 is KGHSH and CDR2 is LQKENI. CDR3 length equals 16 residues. V was pared by 3 bases and J by 2 bases, with 6 bases of the junction left unmatched. CDR3 DNA sequence: TGTGCCAGCTCACCGTACAGGGGGCTGTCCACAGATACGCAGTATTTT. Encoded protein: CASSPYRGLSTDTQYF.

V gene TRBV27 combines with J gene TRBJ2-7, with D possibly being TRBD2 (5 bases). Germline V gene data show CDR1 as MNHEY and CDR2 as SMNVEV (reference sequence). Trimming shortened V by 6 bases and J by 1 base, and 13 bases separated the two germline ends. This CDR3 is built from 14 residues. This chain's CDR3 is CASRRSGNSYEQYF. DNA of the CDR3: TGTGCCAGCAGACGTTCCGGGAATTCCTACGAGCAGTACTTC.

The chain couples TRBV15 to TRBJ1-5; D unresolved. There are 14 residues in the CDR3. CDR1 LNHNV and CDR2 YYDKDF come from the germline V gene (reference sequence). Trimming took off 4 bases at V and 2 bases at J, with 9 bases between the two ends. CDR3 in DNA: TGTGCCACCAGCAAAACAGCCGGCAATCAGCCCCAGCATTTT. Encoded protein: CATSKTAGNQPQHF.

V gene TRBV29-1 combines with J gene TRBJ2-4, with D perhaps TRBD2 (6 bases). Germline V gene lookup returns CDR1 SQVTM and CDR2 ANQGSEA. V was cut by 3 bases and J by 6 bases, with 9 bases left in between. The CDR3 runs 12 residues. The CDR3: CSVEVGGNIQYF. The CDR3 nucleotides are TGCAGCGTTGAGGTGGGAGGAAACATTCAGTACTTC.

The chain links TRBV6-1 to TRBJ2-3; possibly TRBD1 for D (5 bases). CDR1 and CDR2 from the germline V gene are MNHNS and SASEGT. The CDR3 is 15 residues long. The germline V and J ends were trimmed by 2 bases and 4 bases, with 13 bases remaining between them. CDR3 region: CASSETALGADTQYF. In DNA form, the CDR3 reads TGTGCCAGCAGTGAAACGGCTCTAGGGGCAGATACGCAGTATTTT.

In its sample, this clone was seen once. V and J are TRBV7-9 and TRBJ2-1, with a tentative D call TRBD2 (5 bases). The CDR3 is 10 residues long. Trimming cost V 11 bases and J 12 bases, with 14 bases left between them. Germline lookup yields CDR1 SEHNR and CDR2 FQNEAQ (reference sequence). In nucleotides, the CDR3 is TGTGCCTTCAATCGGGCGGGGCAGTTCTTC. Translated: CAFNRAGQFF.

A single count supports this clone. The V gene is TRBV15, the J gene TRBJ1-3, with 7 bases matching TRBD1. V lost 5 bases, J lost 3 bases, and 10 bases stayed unmatched. The CDR3 consists of 16 residues. In germline, CDR1 is LNHNV, CDR2 YYDKDF (reference sequence). The CDR3 region has the DNA TGTGCCACCAGCGCAAGACAGGGATCGGTTGGAAACACCATATATTTT. It translates to CATSARQGSVGNTIYF.

This clone was seen once. J is TRBJ1-3 and V is TRBV10-2; TRBD1 is a possible D gene (6 bases). The germline gives CDR1 WSHSY, CDR2 SAAADI. This CDR3 has 16 amino acids. Deletions cut 9 bases from V and 2 bases from J, with 20 bases between. This CDR3 reads CASREPSQGPGNTIYF. The CDR3 DNA reads as TGCGCCAGTCGCGAACCGTCACAGGGTCCTGGAAACACCATATATTTT.

This rearrangement joins TRBV11-2 to TRBJ2-2, with a weak D call TRBD1 (6 bases). The CDR3 spans 15 residues. Per germline, CDR1 SGHAT and CDR2 FQNNGV. The V and J ends lost 1 base and 1 base respectively, with 7 bases between them. CDR3 amino acids: CASSLVTGNTGELFF. Written as DNA, the CDR3 is TGTGCCAGCAGCTTAGTGACAGGGAACACCGGGGAGCTGTTTTTT.

This clone occurred a few times. The V and J genes are TRBV6-5 and TRBJ2-5, with TRBD1 matching 9 bases. Trimming removed 7 bases from V and 3 bases from J; junction bases left unmatched: 6. The CDR3 is 14 residues long. The germline CDR1 and CDR2 sequences are MNHEY and SVGAGI. The CDR3 DNA sequence: TGTGCCAGCACCCGGACAGGGGTCAAAGAGACCCAGTACTTC. It encodes CASTRTGVKETQYF.

V is TRBV27 and J is TRBJ1-4; tentatively, D is TRBD1 (5 bases). Deletions cut 0 bases from V and 8 bases from J, with 22 bases between. Germline lookup yields CDR1 MNHEY and CDR2 SMNVEV (reference sequence). The CDR3 consists of 18 residues. The CDR3 loop is CASSLSLRTGYLGEKLFF. CDR3 bases: TGTGCCAGCAGTTTATCCCTCAGAACAGGCTACCTGGGGGAAAAACTGTTTTTT.

The sample holds one count of this clone. The chain carries TRBV30 and TRBJ2-7; TRBD2 is a possible D gene (5 bases). The CDR3 has 13 residues. The V gene's germline CDR1 is GTSNPN and CDR2 SVGIG (reference sequence). The germline V and J ends were trimmed by 5 bases and 5 bases, with 16 bases remaining between them. CDR3 sequence (DNA): TGTGCCTGGGGACGAGGGAGCGTCAACGAGCAGTACTTC. Its protein is CAWGRGSVNEQYF.

The chain is built from TRBV29-1 and TRBJ2-1; tentative D call: TRBD1 (6 bases). The germline gives CDR1 SQVTM, CDR2 ANQGSEA. Trimming removed 5 bases from V and 2 bases from J, with 13 bases in between. The CDR3 totals 14 residues. Here the CDR3 DNA reads TGCAGCGTTAAACAGGGTGGGACCTACAATGAGCAGTTCTTC. This encodes CSVKQGGTYNEQFF.

The chain couples TRBV4-2 to TRBJ1-1, with 12 positions matching TRBD1. The CDR3 consists of 20 residues. The V and J ends lost 4 bases and 3 bases, in that order; junction bases with no gene match: 18. Germline V lookup: CDR1 LGHNA, CDR2 YNFKEQ. The DNA of the CDR3 is TGTGCCAGCAGCCCCGTGCTCGGGACAGGGGGCGCGTTTGATTACACTGAAGCTTTCTTT. Protein: CASSPVLGTGGAFDYTEAFF.

J is TRBJ1-6 and V is TRBV11-2; D may be TRBD1 (6 bases). Trimming removed 5 bases from V and 7 bases from J, with 15 bases in between. This CDR3 has 15 amino acids. The germline V gene has CDR1 SGHAT and CDR2 FQNNGV. The CDR3 DNA reads as TGTGCCAGCAGCCTAGGGGGATGGGAGAATTCACCCCTCCACTTT. Amino acids: CASSLGGWENSPLHF.

This chain joins TRBV6-5 and TRBJ2-3; 8 bases are shared with TRBD2. This CDR3 has 14 amino acids. The germline gives CDR1 MNHEY, CDR2 SVGAGI. The V segment lost 6 bases and the J segment 1 base; nucleotides outside the gene matches: 3. CDR3 DNA: TGTGCCAGCAGGGGGCGGGGGGGCACAGATACGCAGTATTTT. Its translation: CASRGRGGTDTQYF.